The 16 T cell receptor beta chains presented below share a single source sample, sequenced in a study of response to subunit inactivated influenza vaccine. One entry per CDR3 protein results from TCRdb running MiXCR on the RT-PCR reads. This sample yields about 620,000 distinct CDR3 sequences, of which roughly 12% are seen a single time; roughly 9.6% belongs to the top ten. The same data also went into a second study, on T cells expressing NK-cell markers. According to that study: The authors generated TCR beta cDNA through 5'RACE template switching with UMIs.

Sequences were derived from PBMCs from blood, sampled on the day of vaccination. These receptors were collected from a man between 50 and 59 years old who received an inactivated influenza vaccine.

This clonotype was observed a handful of times. This sequence joins TRBV4-1 and TRBJ1-1; D is ambiguous. CDR1 is MGHRA, CDR2 YSYEKL, per germline. The CDR3 consists of 15 residues. V gave up 2 bases and J gave up 0 bases, with 10 bases separating them. CDR3 nucleotide sequence: TGCGCCAGCAGCCAAAGTGGCCAGATGAACACTGAAGCTTTCTTT. It codes for CASSQSGQMNTEAFF.

J is TRBJ2-5 and V is TRBV2, with 8 bases aligning to TRBD1. The V gene end was trimmed by 8 bases and the J gene end by 4 bases; junction bases not matched to a gene: 0. CDR3 length: 11 amino acids. Germline CDR1 is SNHLY and CDR2 is FYNNEI. The chain's CDR3 is CASDRGETQYF. CDR3 bases: TGTGCCAGCGACAGGGGAGAGACCCAGTACTTC.

This clonotype turned up a few times. The chain combines TRBV7-2 with TRBJ2-5; D is possibly TRBD2 (5 bases). The CDR3 runs to 15 residues. V was pared by 2 bases and J by 7 bases, with 17 bases between. Germline CDR1 SGHTA, CDR2 FQGNSA. CDR3 nucleotides: TGTGCCAGCAGCTTAAATGGGGTCGGGGTTGGGACCCAGTACTTC. It is translated as CASSLNGVGVGTQYF.

The rearrangement joins TRBV28 to TRBJ2-7; D is ambiguous. V was cut by 3 bases and J by 0 bases, with 9 bases left in between. From germline, CDR1 is MDHEN and CDR2 SYDVKM. This CDR3 is 14 amino acids long. CDR3 loop: CASSFTGRSYEQYF. The CDR3 DNA reads TGTGCCAGCAGTTTTACGGGCCGCTCCTACGAGCAGTACTTC.

The CDR3, as DNA: TGTGCCAGCTCGCCCGCCGGGACCTCGTACCAAGAGACCCAGTACTTC. This encodes CASSPAGTSYQETQYF. This chain uses TRBV18 with TRBJ2-5, with D perhaps matching TRBD1 or TRBD2 (5 bases each). V lost 6 bases, J lost 0 bases, and 17 bases lay in between. The CDR3 is 16 residues long. Germline CDR1 is KGHSH and CDR2 is LQKENI.

This clonotype was counted ten times or more. The V gene is TRBV20-1, the J gene TRBJ2-4, with 7 positions matching TRBD1. The CDR3 is 15 residues long. Losses at the gene ends were 1 base for V and 7 bases for J; bases not matched to a gene: 10. CDR1 and CDR2 from the germline V gene are DFQATT and SNEGSKA (reference sequence). Written as DNA, the CDR3 is TGCAGTGCTAGAGTCCTTCAGGGGGTCAGGAACATTCAGTACTTC. Protein product: CSARVLQGVRNIQYF.

The CDR3 coding sequence is TGTGCCAGCAGTCCACCTGGACAGCCGCTACTCCCCCAGCATTTT. Protein sequence: CASSPPGQPLLPQHF. This chain joins TRBV6-1 and TRBJ1-5, with a weak D call TRBD1 (6 bases). Trimming shortened V by 5 bases and J by 10 bases, and 21 bases separated the two germline ends. The CDR3 covers 15 residues. Germline V gives CDR1 MNHNS, CDR2 SASEGT.

CDR3 protein: CASSYSTGQVNYNEQFF. The CDR3 DNA reads as TGTGCCAGCAGTTACTCGACGGGACAGGTTAACTACAATGAGCAGTTCTTC. The rearrangement joins TRBV6-5 to TRBJ2-1; 8 bases fit TRBD1. The CDR3 contains 17 residues. With 0 bases clipped from V and 3 bases from J, the junction kept 7 bases outside the gene matches. The germline V gene has CDR1 MNHEY and CDR2 SVGAGI.

The table lists this clonotype with many counts. J is TRBJ1-5 and V is TRBV6-2 or TRBV6-3, with D maybe TRBD1 (6 bases). Germline lookup yields CDR1 MNHEY and CDR2 SVGEGT. V was cut by 5 bases and J by 5 bases, with 13 bases left in between. The CDR3 consists of 14 residues. The CDR3 DNA reads as TGTGCCAGCAGTCCACTGGGGGCTGATCAGCCCCAGCATTTT. This gives the protein CASSPLGADQPQHF.

A few counts support this clonotype. The CDR3 loop reads CSVPSGRTDTQYF. The CDR3, as DNA: TGCAGCGTCCCTAGCGGACGCACAGATACGCAGTATTTT. The chain links TRBV29-1 to TRBJ2-3; 7 bases are a match to TRBD2. Trimming removed 6 bases from V and 1 base from J; junction bases left unmatched: 4. The CDR3 has 13 residues. From germline, CDR1 is SQVTM and CDR2 ANQGSEA.

This rearrangement joins TRBV20-1 to TRBJ2-3, with 9 bases matching TRBD2. V trimming: 3 bases; J trimming: 2 bases; junction bases outside the gene matches: 6. CDR1 and CDR2 (germline): DFQATT, SNEGSKA (reference sequence). The CDR3 has 15 residues. The CDR3 protein is CSASGAGGNTDTQYF. In nucleotides, the CDR3 is TGCAGTGCTAGTGGAGCGGGGGGCAACACAGATACGCAGTATTTT.

The chain uses TRBV11-3 and TRBJ2-2; D possibly corresponds to TRBD2 (6 bases). This CDR3 is built from 14 residues. Trimming removed 5 bases at V and 7 bases at J, with 14 bases between. Germline V gene lookup returns CDR1 SGHNT and CDR2 YENEEA. This chain's CDR3 is CASSPRGGNGELFF. CDR3 coding DNA: TGTGCCAGCAGCCCAAGGGGAGGTAACGGGGAGCTGTTTTTT.

This clonotype was counted between two and nine times. The chain carries TRBV7-2 and TRBJ2-7, with D hard to call. The V and J ends lost 1 base and 0 bases respectively, with 16 bases between them. Germline values: CDR1 SGHTA, CDR2 FQGNSA. This CDR3 comprises 17 residues. In DNA, the CDR3 is TGTGCCAGCAGCTTAGTCCTTGGGGTCCTAAACTCCTACGAGCAGTACTTC. Translation gives CASSLVLGVLNSYEQYF.

This clonotype was observed a few times. The gene calls are TRBV29-1 and TRBJ1-1; D remains unclear. There are 12 residues in the CDR3. Germline V CDR1 and CDR2: SQVTM, ANQGSEA. Here the CDR3 DNA reads TGCAGTTTGCTTGAGGGGAACACTGAAGCTTTCTTT. Its protein product is CSLLEGNTEAFF.

The chain is built from TRBV20-1 and TRBJ2-5; D remains unclear. Germline assignment: CDR1 DFQATT and CDR2 SNEGSKA (reference sequence). Trimming cost V 6 bases and J 0 bases, with 14 bases left between them. The CDR3 covers 14 residues. This CDR3 is CSAVPPVYQETQYF. DNA for the CDR3: TGCAGTGCGGTCCCACCAGTGTACCAAGAGACCCAGTACTTC.

This clonotype was seen ten or more times. The CDR3 DNA follows: TGTGCCAGCAGCTTAGATTTCGGATCAACTAATGAAAAACTGTTTTTT. Translated: CASSLDFGSTNEKLFF. The gene calls are TRBV11-2 and TRBJ1-4; the D is unclear. CDR1 SGHAT and CDR2 FQNNGV come from the germline V gene. The length of the CDR3 is 16 residues. Trimming left V 0 bases short and J 0 bases short, with 8 bases between.